One and the same sample provided the 7 T cell receptor beta chains below, sequenced in a study of OX40 agonist ivuxolimab in advanced cancers. Profiled with immunoSEQ multiplex PCR; TCRdb holds only in-frame clones, not every one. The sample has more than 45,000 clones, approximately 87% seen once. Sample: CD4+ or CD8+ T cells sorted from blood, taken in a trial of the OX40 agonist ivuxolimab. These receptors were collected from an adult with an advanced solid tumor such as melanoma, head and neck, liver or kidney cancer.

V gene TRBV11-3 combines with J gene TRBJ1-2; TRBD1 matches at 7 bases. Looked up from germline, CDR1 is SGHNT and CDR2 is YENEEA. The length of the CDR3 is 15 residues. V lost 0 bases and J lost 0; bases outside the gene matches: 1. The CDR3 here is CASSLEGQPNYGYTF. The CDR3 nucleotides are TGTGCCAGCAGCTTAGAGGGACAGCCTAACTATGGCTACACCTTC.

This sequence joins TRBV18 and TRBJ2-6; 7 bases align to TRBD1. CDR1 and CDR2 (germline): KGHSH, LQKENI. J lost 0 bases, V lost 6 bases, and 8 bases had no gene match. The CDR3 loop spans 17 amino acids. The CDR3 coding sequence is TGTGCCAGCTCCCTCTGGACAGGACGCTCTGGGGCCAACGTCCTGACTTTC. This sequence encodes CASSLWTGRSGANVLTF. The full variable domain, its missing parts supplied by reference TRBV18 and TRBJ2-6, is NAGVMQNPRHLVRRRGQEARLRCSPMKGHSHVYWYRQLPEEGLKFMVYLQKENIIDESGMPKERFSAEFPKEGPSILRIQQVVRGDSAAYFCASSLWTGRSGANVLTFGAGSRLTVL.

The V and J genes are TRBV18 and TRBJ1-6; no firm D call. The CDR3 contains 14 residues. CDR1 is KGHSH and CDR2 is LQKENI in the germline V gene. The ends were cut back, 6 bases at V and 2 bases at J, with 8 bases in the middle. As DNA, the CDR3 is TGTGCCAGCTCCCCTGGAACCTATAATTCACCCCTCCACTTT. It translates to CASSPGTYNSPLHF.

This chain links TRBV10-3 with TRBJ1-1, with D perhaps TRBD1 (5 bases). Trimming pared 4 bases from V and 5 bases from J, leaving 17 bases between. The CDR3 covers 15 residues. Per germline, CDR1 ENHRY and CDR2 SYGVKD. The CDR3 loop is CAISVEDREGTEAFF. The CDR3 DNA is TGTGCCATCAGTGTCGAGGATAGGGAGGGGACTGAAGCTTTCTTT.

A few counts support this clone. CDR3 nucleotide sequence: TGTGCCAGCAGTTACTCCGGACAGGGTCTCGAGCTGTTTTTT. This codes for CASSYSGQGLELFF. This chain joins TRBV6-6 and TRBJ2-2, with 8 bases aligning to TRBD1. This CDR3 region has 14 residues. The germline V gene has CDR1 MNHNY and CDR2 SVGAGI (reference sequence). Unmatched junction bases numbered 5, after V lost 0 bases and J lost 11 bases.

CDR3 DNA: TGTGCCAGCAGTGCCGAGGATACGCAGTATTTT. This gives the protein CASSAEDTQYF. The chain recombines TRBV2 with TRBJ2-3; no firm D call. V was cut by 4 bases and J by 6 bases, with 5 bases left in between. Germline-derived CDR1 and CDR2 are SNHLY and FYNNEI. This CDR3 is 11 amino acids long.

V usage is TRBV13 and J usage is TRBJ1-6, with D possibly matching TRBD1 (6 bases). CDR3 size: 19 residues. Looked up from germline, CDR1 is PRHDT and CDR2 is FYEKMQ (reference sequence). The V end was cut by 3 bases, the J end by 8 bases, with 26 bases between. The CDR3: CASSFSMGGRALGDSPLHF. In nucleotides, the CDR3 is TGTGCCAGCAGCTTTAGTATGGGGGGCAGGGCGCTAGGTGATTCACCCCTCCACTTT.